A single sample is the source of the 17 T cell receptor beta chains below, sequenced in a study of control samples from healthy donors and cancer patients. Here immunoSEQ multiplex PCR was the method, and the copy in TCRdb shows in-frame clones only, minus some. The sample table includes about 200,000 clones. Specimen: blood. The receptors shown here come from a woman aged 25 to 45 in good health.

CDR3 sequence reads: CAISADSKNIQYF. The CDR3, as DNA: TGTGCCATCAGTGCGGACTCAAAAAACATTCAGTACTTC. The chain is built from TRBV10-3 and TRBJ2-4; weak D call: TRBD2 (5 bases). V lost 4 bases, J lost 4 bases, and 8 bases lay in between. From germline, CDR1 is ENHRY and CDR2 SYGVKD. CDR3 length equals 13 residues.

The chain has TRBV6-5 and TRBJ2-7, with TRBD2 matching 12 bases. This CDR3 is built from 14 residues. Germline V CDR1 and CDR2: MNHEY, SVGAGI. V shed 7 bases and J 3 bases; nucleotides not matched to a gene: 4. CDR3 region: CASKGLAGGYEQYF. The CDR3 bases are TGTGCCAGCAAGGGACTAGCGGGCGGCTACGAGCAGTACTTC.

The chain employs TRBV19 and TRBJ2-7, with a weak D call TRBD2 (6 bases). Per germline, CDR1 LNHDA and CDR2 SQIVND (reference sequence). The CDR3 length is 13 residues. Trimming took off 10 bases at V and 3 bases at J, with 16 bases between the two ends. CDR3 nucleotide sequence: TGTGCCACATCTCCGGGAGCGGGCTACGAGCAGTACTTC. It codes for CATSPGAGYEQYF.

The chain employs TRBV7-8 and TRBJ1-5, with D unclear. CDR1 SGHVS and CDR2 FQNEAQ come from the germline V gene. The CDR3 extends over 15 amino acids. Between the trimmed V and J ends, which lost 5 bases and 0 bases, there was a span of 11 bases. The CDR3 sequence: CASSPKANSNQPQHF. CDR3 bases: TGTGCCAGCAGCCCGAAGGCAAATAGCAATCAGCCCCAGCATTTT.

This chain uses TRBV2 with TRBJ1-2, with 8 bases that match TRBD1. V shed 8 bases and J 3 bases; nucleotides not matched to a gene: 2. This CDR3 spans 12 amino acids. The germline V gene encodes CDR1 SNHLY and CDR2 FYNNEI. The CDR3 nucleotides read TGTGCCAGCCAGACAGGGGACTATGGCTACACCTTC. This translates into CASQTGDYGYTF.

The rearrangement links TRBV28 to TRBJ1-3; perhaps TRBD1 as D (5 bases). Trimming shortened V by 3 bases and J by 0 bases, and 15 bases separated the two germline ends. Germline CDR1 reads MDHEN; CDR2 reads SYDVKM. The CDR3 consists of 17 residues. The CDR3 here is CASSFQGMSSSGNTIYF. Here the CDR3 DNA reads TGTGCCAGCAGTTTTCAGGGAATGTCGAGCTCTGGAAACACCATATATTTT.

The chain links TRBV7-3 to TRBJ2-4; the D gene could be TRBD1 or TRBD2 (6 bases each). Germline V gives CDR1 SGHTA, CDR2 FQGTGA. The CDR3 is made up of 15 amino acids. Trimming took 4 bases from V and 15 from J, leaving 25 bases between them. As DNA, the CDR3 is TGTGCCAGCAGCTCGTCGGGGACGCCGGGGGCGAATTCGTACTTC. Protein: CASSSSGTPGANSYF.

The genes are TRBV11-2 and TRBJ1-5; D gene uncertain. V gave up 3 bases and J gave up 3 bases, with 6 bases separating them. CDR3 length: 13 amino acids. In germline, CDR1 is SGHAT, CDR2 FQNNGV. CDR3 sequence: CASSLQNNQPQHF. DNA of the CDR3: TGTGCCAGCAGCTTGCAAAACAATCAGCCCCAGCATTTT.

This chain uses TRBV7-9 with TRBJ2-7; D is possibly TRBD1 (5 bases). The CDR3 has 16 residues. Deletions cut 5 bases from V and 3 bases from J, with 20 bases between. Germline CDR1 and CDR2: SEHNR and FQNEAQ (reference sequence). DNA for the CDR3: TGTGCCAGCAGCCCGGTTGGCGTAAGACAGTACTACGAGCAGTACTTC. This codes for CASSPVGVRQYYEQYF.

V is TRBV1 and J is TRBJ1-1; the D call of TRBD1 is as the table states it, not checked on the DNA. TRBV1 is a recognized pseudogene. CDR3 length equals 19 residues. This chain's CDR3 is CTSSLLIGTVPRPDTEAFF. The CDR3 nucleotides read TGCACCAGCAGCCTCTTAATCGGGACAGTCCCCCGCCCGGACACTGAAGCTTTCTTT.

This chain uses TRBV7-9 with TRBJ2-3; 12 nucleotides match TRBD2. The length of the CDR3 is 15 residues. J was trimmed by 9 bases and V by 5 bases; bases with no gene match: 9. Germline CDR1 SEHNR, CDR2 FQNEAQ (reference sequence). The CDR3 nucleotides read TGTGCCAGCAGCCCTCTAGCGGGGGGGCGTGGGACGCAGTATTTT. It specifies CASSPLAGGRGTQYF. The full variable domain, with the rest looked up from reference TRBV7-9 and TRBJ2-3, is DTGVSQNPRHKITKRGQNVTFRCDPISEHNRLYWYRQTLGQGPEFLTYFQNEAQLEKSRLLSDRFSAERPKGSFSTLEIQRTEQGDSAMYLCASSPLAGGRGTQYFGPGTRLTVL.

The rearrangement links TRBV7-9 to TRBJ1-6; D not certain. Trimming stripped 4 bases from V and 5 bases from J, with 6 bases between. This CDR3 has 13 residues. In germline, CDR1 is SEHNR, CDR2 FQNEAQ (reference sequence). The CDR3 DNA sequence: TGTGCCAGCAGCTGGGGTGATAATTCACCCCTCCACTTT. Translating gives CASSWGDNSPLHF. The full variable domain, completed using reference TRBV7-9 and TRBJ1-6, is DTGVSQNPRHKITKRGQNVTFRCDPISEHNRLYWYRQTLGQGPEFLTYFQNEAQLEKSRLLSDRFSAERPKGSFSTLEIQRTEQGDSAMYLCASSWGDNSPLHFGNGTRLTVT.

This chain uses TRBV19 with TRBJ1-5; 7 bases are shared with TRBD1. The J segment lost 2 bases and the V segment lost 3 bases, leaving 13 bases of the junction unmatched. CDR3 length equals 18 residues. CDR1 LNHDA and CDR2 SQIVND come from the germline V gene (reference sequence). CDR3 in amino acids: CASSMDRLGGMGNQPQHF. CDR3 DNA sequence: TGTGCCAGTAGTATGGACAGGCTCGGGGGTATGGGCAATCAGCCCCAGCATTTT.

The CDR3 bases are TGTGCCAGCTCACCCGCTACGGGGGCCGAAGAGACCCAGTACTTC. Protein: CASSPATGAEETQYF. This rearrangement joins TRBV18 to TRBJ2-5; either TRBD1 or TRBD2 may fit D (6 bases each). The CDR3 covers 15 residues. Germline CDR1 and CDR2: KGHSH and LQKENI. The germline V and J ends were trimmed by 3 bases and 3 bases, with 14 bases remaining between them.

The V gene is TRBV30, the J gene TRBJ2-4; 9 bases fit TRBD1. V lost 3 bases, J lost 0 bases, and 3 bases stayed unmatched. CDR3 length: 15 residues. Germline-derived CDR1 and CDR2 are GTSNPN and SVGIG (reference sequence). CDR3 in DNA: TGTGCCTGGAGGACAGGGGGGCTAGCCAAAAACATTCAGTACTTC. Translated: CAWRTGGLAKNIQYF.

This chain connects TRBV7-2 to TRBJ2-7; TRBD2 aligns across 12 bases. CDR1 is SGHTA and CDR2 is FQGNSA in the germline V gene. CDR3 length: 14 amino acids. Losses at the gene ends were 1 base for V and 6 bases for J; bases not matched to a gene: 1. The CDR3 DNA reads as TGTGCCAGCAGCTTAGGGACTAGCGGGGCCGAGCAGTACTTC. Translating gives CASSLGTSGAEQYF.

On this clone: The junction departs from germline at one end; a sequencing error may be responsible. The J gene is TRBJ1-6, the V gene TRBV7-7, with a weak D call TRBD1 (5 bases). From germline, CDR1 is SSHAT and CDR2 FNYEAQ (reference sequence). CDR3 length: 15 amino acids. CDR3 coding DNA: TGTGCTAGCAGCCTCAGGAGCCCAGGGCAGTCACCCCTCCACTTT. It specifies CASSLRSPGQSPLHF. The variable domain in full, with the rest retrieved from reference TRBV7-7 and TRBJ1-6, is GAGVSQSPRYKVTKRGQDVTLRCDPISSHATLYWYQQALGQGPEFLTYFNYEAQPDKSGLPSDRFSAERPEGSISTLTIQRTEQRDSAMYRCASSLRSPGQSPLHFGNGTRLTVT.